Listed here are 25 T cell receptor beta chains from one sample, sequenced in a study of sequential checkpoint blockade in melanoma. Treatment indicated: randomized to nivolumab then ipilimumab (arm A) or the reverse (arm B). Assay used: immunoSEQ multiplex PCR; TCRdb lists only in-frame clones, some missing. The sample gives about 3,700 clones, under 25% of which show up once; approximately 16% is in the top ten. Sequenced material: tumor tissue (inferred from file names), taken from a patient given nivolumab and ipilimumab in sequence. These receptors originate from a human donor with melanoma.

This clone has a count of ten or more. The J gene is TRBJ2-1, the V gene TRBV9; TRBD2 aligns across 7 bases. This CDR3 spans 16 amino acids. CDR1 is SGDLS and CDR2 is YYNGEE in the germline V gene. V shed 3 bases, J shed 0 bases, and the junction held 6 bases outside the gene matches. Written as DNA, the CDR3 is TGTGCCAGCAGCGGACCCGGGGGGTCCTCCTACAATGAGCAGTTCTTC. Amino acid sequence: CASSGPGGSSYNEQFF.

This clone was seen a single time. The chain employs TRBV5-1 and TRBJ2-1; 7 bases are shared with TRBD2. The junction had 0 bases not matched to a gene; V was cut back by 0 bases and J by 3 bases. Germline V gene data show CDR1 as SGHRS and CDR2 as YFSETQ. The CDR3 runs 14 residues. The CDR3 DNA reads as TGCGCCAGCAGCTTGGGGACTAGCTACAATGAGCAGTTCTTC. This encodes CASSLGTSYNEQFF.

There are many counts of this clone. The chain is built from TRBV6-8 and TRBJ1-2; D is possibly TRBD1 (5 bases). Trimming shortened V by 5 bases and J by 8 bases, and 15 bases separated the two germline ends. CDR3 length: 13 amino acids. Germline loops: CDR1 MNHGY, CDR2 SAAAGT. DNA for the CDR3: TGTGCCAGCAGTCGACAGCTCGGGGGGGGCTACACCTTC. Its translation: CASSRQLGGGYTF.

There are a few counts of this clone. J is TRBJ2-5 and V is TRBV5-1; either TRBD1 or TRBD2 may fit D (5 bases each). Per the germline V gene, CDR1 is SGHRS and CDR2 is YFSETQ. Trimming shortened V by 0 bases and J by 4 bases, and 13 bases separated the two germline ends. The CDR3 length is 15 residues. The CDR3: CASSLGPGPIETQYF. As DNA, the CDR3 is TGCGCCAGCAGCTTGGGCCCGGGACCCATAGAGACCCAGTACTTC.

Ten or more counts support this clone. This CDR3 reads CASSRQDTGELFF. The CDR3 region has the DNA TGTGCCAGCAGCCGACAGGACACCGGGGAGCTGTTTTTT. The rearrangement joins TRBV7-4 to TRBJ2-2, with D possibly being TRBD1 (6 bases). With 5 bases removed from V and 3 bases from J, the gap between germline ends came to 7 bases. CDR3 length: 13 residues. Per germline, CDR1 SGHVT and CDR2 SQSDAQ.

This chain connects TRBV11-3 to TRBJ2-1; TRBD2 matches 10 bases. The length of the CDR3 is 16 residues. V lost 2 bases, J lost 10 bases, and 11 bases stayed unmatched. CDR1 is SGHNT and CDR2 is YENEEA in the germline V gene. DNA for the CDR3: TGTGCCAGCAGCTTAACTCCCCTAGCGGGGGTCGAAGAGCAGTTCTTC. Translated: CASSLTPLAGVEEQFF.

This clone was seen a handful of times. V and J are TRBV11-3 and TRBJ2-1, with TRBD1 matching 8 bases. Trimming cost V 1 base and J 5 bases; bases outside gene matches: 10. The CDR3 is 17 residues long. The germline gives CDR1 SGHNT, CDR2 YENEEA. The CDR3 sequence: CASSLGTGGRRDNEQFF. The CDR3 bases are TGTGCCAGCAGCTTAGGAACAGGGGGTAGAAGGGACAATGAGCAGTTCTTC.

CDR3 amino acids: CASSTGSPGGNEQFF. CDR3 bases: TGTGCCAGCAGCACCGGGTCCCCGGGTGGCAATGAGCAGTTCTTC. The V call is TRBV11-3, the J call TRBJ2-1; D gene uncertain. Germline V gene lookup returns CDR1 SGHNT and CDR2 YENEEA. The germline V and J ends were trimmed by 5 bases and 6 bases, with 17 bases remaining between them. The CDR3 has 15 residues.

This clone was observed a few times. This rearrangement joins TRBV2 to TRBJ1-5; 8 nucleotides align to TRBD1. The CDR3 length is 14 residues. Germline lookup yields CDR1 SNHLY and CDR2 FYNNEI. V was clipped by 6 bases and J by 7 bases; unmatched bases: 8. The CDR3 DNA reads TGTGCCAGCAGAGATGACAGGGGAGGACAGCCCCAGCATTTT. Its translation is CASRDDRGGQPQHF.

Here the CDR3 DNA reads TGTGCCTGGCTCCCAGACCGGGACAGGGAATACTCTAACTATGGCTACACCTTC. This sequence encodes CAWLPDRDREYSNYGYTF. The rearrangement links TRBV30 to TRBJ1-2; 9 positions agree with TRBD1. The junction had 16 bases not matched to a gene; V was cut back by 5 bases and J by 0 bases. The CDR3 totals 18 residues. Germline lookup yields CDR1 GTSNPN and CDR2 SVGIG (reference sequence).

The chain links TRBV4-1 to TRBJ2-1, with 7 nucleotides matching TRBD1. CDR3 length: 16 amino acids. After removal of 0 bases from V and 3 bases from J, the junction contained 5 bases not matched to a gene. Germline lookup yields CDR1 MGHRA and CDR2 YSYEKL. The CDR3 here is CASSQEPRGNYNEQFF. The DNA for the CDR3 is TGCGCCAGCAGCCAAGAGCCCAGGGGGAACTACAATGAGCAGTTCTTC.

This clone showed up just once. This chain's CDR3 is CASSLEAAPYLEQYF. The CDR3 DNA reads as TGCGCCAGCAGCTTGGAGGCAGCCCCGTACCTCGAGCAGTACTTC. The rearrangement uses TRBV5-1 and TRBJ2-7, with D uncertain. CDR3 size: 15 residues. Germline values: CDR1 SGHRS, CDR2 YFSETQ. Trimming removed 0 bases at V and 6 bases at J, with 16 bases between. Full variable domain (remainder filled in from reference TRBV5-1 and TRBJ2-7): KAGVTQTPRYLIKTRGQQVTLSCSPISGHRSVSWYQQTPGQGLQFLFEYFSETQRNKGNFPGRFSGRQFSNSRSEMNVSTLELGDSALYLCASSLEAAPYLEQYFGPGTRLTVT.

The V and J genes are TRBV30 and TRBJ1-6; the match to TRBD1 covers 10 bases. The CDR3 has 15 amino acids. Germline trimming cut 2 bases from V and 10 bases from J; bases unmatched to any gene: 8. CDR1 is GTSNPN, CDR2 SVGIG, per germline (reference sequence). CDR3 amino acids: CAWSPHQTGGSPLHF. CDR3 sequence (DNA): TGTGCCTGGAGTCCCCACCAGACAGGGGGCTCACCCCTCCACTTT.

By share, this clone counts as medium-sized. Here the CDR3 DNA reads TGTGCCAGCAGTACTAGCGGCCCTTACAATGAGCAGTTCTTC. Protein product: CASSTSGPYNEQFF. J is TRBJ2-1 and V is TRBV14; 8 positions match TRBD2. V was pared by 6 bases and J by 4 bases, with 5 bases of the junction left unmatched. This CDR3 contains 14 residues. Germline CDR1 reads SGHDN; CDR2 reads FVKESK.

By sample share, this clone is medium-sized. The gene calls are TRBV11-3 and TRBJ1-3; D remains ambiguous. Per the germline V gene, CDR1 is SGHNT and CDR2 is YENEEA. V lost 5 bases and J 1 base, leaving 12 bases between the germline ends. The CDR3 is 15 amino acids. The CDR3 here is CASSKGRPSGNTIYF. The CDR3 region has the DNA TGTGCCAGCAGCAAGGGAAGGCCTTCTGGAAACACCATATATTTT. Variable domain in full (rest from reference TRBV11-3 and TRBJ1-3): EAGVVQSPRYKIIEKKQPVAFWCNPISGHNTLYWYLQNLGQGPELLIRYENEEAVDDSQLPKDRFSAERLKGVDSTLKIQPAELGDSAVYLCASSKGRPSGNTIYFGEGSWLTVV.

This clone appeared a few times. V and J are TRBV6-8 and TRBJ2-7, with a tentative D call TRBD2 (6 bases). The CDR3 is made up of 14 amino acids. Germline V gene lookup returns CDR1 MNHGY and CDR2 SAAAGT. The germline V and J ends were trimmed by 6 bases and 5 bases, with 17 bases remaining between them. DNA of the CDR3: TGTGCCAGCAGCCTTTCGGGGGTCCTGGACGAGCAGTACTTC. It specifies CASSLSGVLDEQYF.

The chain recombines TRBV5-1 with TRBJ2-3, with D unresolved. Germline V lookup: CDR1 SGHRS, CDR2 YFSETQ. CDR3 length equals 15 residues. Trimming shortened V by 0 bases and J by 5 bases, and 13 bases separated the two germline ends. The CDR3, as DNA: TGCGCCAGCAGCTTGGCTTTCGGTGGTGGAGATACGCAGTATTTT. Protein product: CASSLAFGGGDTQYF. Drawing the rest from reference TRBV5-1 and TRBJ2-3, the complete variable domain is KAGVTQTPRYLIKTRGQQVTLSCSPISGHRSVSWYQQTPGQGLQFLFEYFSETQRNKGNFPGRFSGRQFSNSRSEMNVSTLELGDSALYLCASSLAFGGGDTQYFGPGTRLTVL.

This clone was seen a handful of times. This chain uses TRBV6-8 with TRBJ2-2; weak D call: TRBD2 (6 bases). The CDR3 covers 15 residues. The ends were cut back, 6 bases at V and 0 bases at J, with 11 bases in the middle. Per germline, CDR1 MNHGY and CDR2 SAAAGT. The CDR3 bases are TGTGCCAGCAGCCAGGTAGCGGCGAACACCGGGGAGCTGTTTTTT. Translating it yields CASSQVAANTGELFF.

This clone has only a few counts. The V call is TRBV9, the J call TRBJ1-2; 9 bases align to TRBD1. J was trimmed by 8 bases and V by 3 bases; bases with no gene match: 11. CDR1 is SGDLS, CDR2 YYNGEE, per germline. CDR3 length: 15 amino acids. The CDR3 reads CASSGGQGYSDGYTF. The CDR3 DNA reads TGTGCCAGCAGCGGCGGACAGGGGTACTCCGACGGCTACACCTTC.

Ten or more counts support this clone. The V gene is TRBV12-5, the J gene TRBJ2-3; D is uncertain. Germline V gene sequence: CDR1 LGHNT, CDR2 FRNRAP. This CDR3 is 14 amino acids long. In DNA, the CDR3 is TGTGCCAGCACCGCACTTGGGGGCACAGATACGCAGTATTTT. Translated: CASTALGGTDTQYF.

The V gene is TRBV5-1, the J gene TRBJ2-5; 8 bases are a match to TRBD2. The V and J ends lost 2 bases and 5 bases, in that order; junction bases with no gene match: 11. Per the germline V gene, CDR1 is SGHRS and CDR2 is YFSETQ. This CDR3 has 16 amino acids. The CDR3 is CASSLGGAGARETQYF. The CDR3 region has the DNA TGCGCCAGCAGCTTAGGGGGAGCGGGGGCCAGGGAGACCCAGTACTTC.

This clone is judged medium-sized. This chain joins TRBV11-3 and TRBJ2-1; D gene unclear. Trimming cost V 1 base and J 0 bases, with 7 bases left between them. CDR1 is SGHNT, CDR2 YENEEA, per germline. The CDR3 consists of 15 residues. CDR3 loop: CASSLGSSSYNEQFF. DNA of the CDR3: TGTGCCAGCAGCTTAGGTAGTAGCTCCTACAATGAGCAGTTCTTC. The whole variable domain, remainder taken from reference TRBV11-3 and TRBJ2-1, is EAGVVQSPRYKIIEKKQPVAFWCNPISGHNTLYWYLQNLGQGPELLIRYENEEAVDDSQLPKDRFSAERLKGVDSTLKIQPAELGDSAVYLCASSLGSSSYNEQFFGPGTRLTVL.

This clone qualifies as large. This rearrangement joins TRBV11-3 to TRBJ1-3, with D possibly matching TRBD1 (5 bases). This CDR3 has 16 residues. Trimming stripped 5 bases from V and 7 bases from J, with 21 bases between. CDR1 and CDR2 from the germline V gene are SGHNT and YENEEA. The DNA of the CDR3 is TGTGCCAGCAGCACGAGGGACGCCCCGATCGGGAACACCATATATTTT. Translation: CASSTRDAPIGNTIYF.

This clone has a handful of counts. This rearrangement joins TRBV25-1 to TRBJ1-2; 7 bases line up with TRBD1. The CDR3 runs 15 residues. V shed 6 bases, J shed 5 bases, and the junction held 12 bases outside the gene matches. Germline CDR1 and CDR2: MGHDK and SYGVNS. The chain's CDR3 is CASSDHGQETYGYTF. DNA of the CDR3: TGTGCCAGCAGCGACCACGGACAGGAGACTTATGGCTACACCTTC.

This chain uses TRBV6-8 with TRBJ1-5, with D possibly being TRBD1 (6 bases). From germline, CDR1 is MNHGY and CDR2 SAAAGT. CDR3 size: 12 residues. Trimming shortened V by 7 bases and J by 7 bases, and 11 bases separated the two germline ends. Here the CDR3 reads CASTTGRQPQHF. CDR3 sequence (DNA): TGTGCCAGCACTACAGGGAGACAGCCCCAGCATTTT.